The 16 T cell receptor beta chains below all came from one sample that was sequenced in a study of blood T cell repertoires in COVID-19. Sequencing used immunoSEQ multiplex PCR; TCRdb keeps in-frame clones, though not all of them. The sample records under 70,000 clones, around 80% being singletons. What was sequenced was peripheral blood. The receptors come from a woman aged 80 or older with acute or convalescent COVID-19.

The V gene is TRBV4-1, the J gene TRBJ1-6, with TRBD1 identical over 12 bases. The CDR3 consists of 17 residues. The ends lost 4 bases at V and 15 bases at J; junction bases unmatched: 16. Germline CDR1 reads MGHRA; CDR2 reads YSYEKL. This CDR3 is CASSPYPPGQGARFLHF. CDR3 nucleotides: TGCGCCAGCAGCCCTTACCCCCCGGGACAGGGGGCGAGATTCCTCCACTTT.

This sequence joins TRBV27 and TRBJ2-2; 8 positions match TRBD2. Trimming removed 7 bases from V and 1 base from J; junction bases left unmatched: 5. Germline CDR1 reads MNHEY; CDR2 reads SMNVEV (reference sequence). This CDR3 has 15 amino acids. CDR3 coding DNA: TGTGCCAGCATGTTAGCGGGGAAGAACACCGGGGAGCTGTTTTTT. Translated: CASMLAGKNTGELFF.

The chain employs TRBV11-1 and TRBJ2-5; 7 nucleotides match TRBD1. The CDR3 extends over 14 amino acids. CDR1 SGHAT and CDR2 FQDESV come from the germline V gene (reference sequence). V lost 5 bases, J lost 1 base, and 4 bases stayed unmatched. The CDR3 DNA reads as TGTGCCAGCAGCCCCCACAGGGGCCAAGAGACCCAGTACTTC. This gives the protein CASSPHRGQETQYF.

The J gene is TRBJ2-2, the V gene TRBV3-1 (or the pseudogene TRBV3-2), with D possibly matching TRBD1 (6 bases). Germline-derived CDR1 and CDR2 are LGHDT and YNNKEL (reference sequence). This CDR3 spans 16 amino acids. Deletions cut 5 bases from V and 0 bases from J, with 13 bases between. CDR3: CASSSQDRPNTGELFF. The CDR3, as DNA: TGTGCCAGCAGCTCTCAGGACAGACCGAACACCGGGGAGCTGTTTTTT.

This clone is a singleton in its sample. This chain connects TRBV10-3 to TRBJ1-1; 8 nucleotides align to TRBD1. Germline values: CDR1 ENHRY, CDR2 SYGVKD. V gave up 2 bases and J gave up 2 bases; unmatched junction bases: 4. This CDR3 contains 15 residues. DNA for the CDR3: TGTGCCATCAGTGAGACTGGACAGGGTAACACTGAAGCTTTCTTT. Translation: CAISETGQGNTEAFF.

This chain links TRBV7-8 with TRBJ1-5; 7 bases line up with TRBD1. V dropped 5 bases and J dropped 5; count of bases not matched to a gene: 6. Germline lookup yields CDR1 SGHVS and CDR2 FQNEAQ. CDR3 length: 14 amino acids. Written as DNA, the CDR3 is TGTGCCAGCAGCCCGACAGGGAACCATCAGCCCCAGCATTTT. Translated: CASSPTGNHQPQHF.

The chain carries TRBV19 and TRBJ1-1; weak D call: TRBD1 (5 bases). The CDR3 is made up of 14 amino acids. Between the trimmed V and J ends, which lost 2 bases and 13 bases, there was a span of 20 bases. Germline V gives CDR1 LNHDA, CDR2 SQIVND (reference sequence). CDR3 protein: CASSISEGRAYLFF. CDR3 DNA: TGTGCCAGTAGTATAAGTGAAGGCAGGGCTTACCTTTTCTTT.

CDR3 DNA sequence: TGTGCCATCAGTGAAAACGGGGGACCCGCAGATACGCAGTATTTT. Translating it yields CAISENGGPADTQYF. V usage is TRBV10-3 and J usage is TRBJ2-3; TRBD2 is a possible D gene (6 bases). Looked up from germline, CDR1 is ENHRY and CDR2 is SYGVKD. The CDR3 totals 15 residues. The V end was cut by 3 bases, the J end by 4 bases, with 14 bases between.

The chain combines TRBV12-1 with TRBJ2-3; TRBD1 was called by the table and not checked on the DNA. TRBV12-1 is annotated as a pseudogene. The CDR3 contains 14 residues. The CDR3 DNA sequence: TGTGCCAGGCCGCGACAGAAGACCACAGATACGCAGTATTTT. This codes for CARPRQKTTDTQYF.

The chain carries TRBV5-1 and TRBJ2-7; 10 positions agree with TRBD1. V gave up 5 bases and J gave up 3 bases; unmatched junction bases: 11. The CDR3 runs to 16 residues. Germline assignment: CDR1 SGHRS and CDR2 YFSETQ. The CDR3: CASRNRPGTGDYEQYF. CDR3 in DNA: TGCGCCAGCAGGAATCGACCTGGGACAGGGGACTACGAGCAGTACTTC.

V and J are TRBV25-1 and TRBJ1-5, with TRBD1 as a possible D gene (5 bases). V lost 7 bases and J lost 0, with 7 bases in between. Looked up from germline, CDR1 is MGHDK and CDR2 is SYGVNS. The CDR3 consists of 13 residues. Here the CDR3 DNA reads TGTGCCAGCATGGGGGGTAGCAATCAGCCCCAGCATTTT. This gives the protein CASMGGSNQPQHF.

The chain combines TRBV3-1 (or the pseudogene TRBV3-2) with TRBJ1-1, with no clear D. V gave up 0 bases and J gave up 8 bases, with 7 bases separating them. The germline gives CDR1 LGHDT, CDR2 YNNKEL (reference sequence). The CDR3 spans 12 residues. The CDR3 region has the DNA TGTGCCAGCAGCCAAGACGGTCCCGAAGCTTTCTTT. Amino acid sequence: CASSQDGPEAFF.

V and J are TRBV6-5 and TRBJ1-4, with D unresolved. Trimming left V 2 bases short and J 5 bases short, with 6 bases between. There are 13 residues in the CDR3. Per germline, CDR1 MNHEY and CDR2 SVGAGI. For the CDR3, the DNA is TGTGCCAGCAGTTACGTCAGAAATGAAAAACTGTTTTTT. Translated: CASSYVRNEKLFF.

This clone was counted once. The chain joins TRBV5-1 to TRBJ2-6, with 10 bases matching TRBD1. Germline V gene data show CDR1 as SGHRS and CDR2 as YFSETQ. This CDR3 is built from 17 residues. After removal of 1 base from V and 4 bases from J, the junction contained 5 bases not matched to a gene. CDR3 nucleotide sequence: TGCGCCAGCAGCTTGACAGGACAGGGGGTCGGGGCCAACGTCCTGACTTTC. Protein: CASSLTGQGVGANVLTF.

The rearrangement links TRBV5-1 to TRBJ1-5; D is unresolved. Trimming left V 0 bases short and J 3 bases short, with 7 bases between. The CDR3 runs 14 residues. From germline, CDR1 is SGHRS and CDR2 YFSETQ. The DNA of the CDR3 is TGCGCCAGCAGCTTGGACAGCCTCAATCAGCCCCAGCATTTT. Protein sequence: CASSLDSLNQPQHF.

This clone is termed medium-sized. The chain links TRBV5-6 to TRBJ2-5; perhaps TRBD2 as D (5 bases). Trimming removed 5 bases at V and 5 bases at J, with 16 bases between. Germline V gene data show CDR1 as SGHDT and CDR2 as YYEEEE. This CDR3 region has 14 residues. The CDR3 region has the DNA TGTGCCAGCAGTCGGGGATCTGGGTATGAGACCCAGTACTTC. Its protein is CASSRGSGYETQYF.